Below, one TCR beta chain is given with its context. The sample holds other DNA sequences that translate to the same CDR3. Germline CDR1 is SGHDT and CDR2 is YYEEEE. Trimming pared 1 base from V and 3 bases from J, leaving 7 bases between. The CDR3 totals 13 residues. Using immunoSEQ multiplex PCR, the repertoire was profiled, and TCRdb retains in-frame clones only, with some absent. The top ten hold roughly 6.2% of the sample, which has around 200,000 clones, approximately 87% seen once. This specimen belongs to a study of blood T cell repertoires in COVID-19. This clonotype was sampled from a man between 60 and 70 years old who had recovered from COVID-19. The gene calls are TRBV5-6 and TRBJ1-2; D gene unclear. Material: peripheral blood. CDR3 sequence: CASSLSRDYGYTF. The CDR3 DNA is TGTGCCAGCAGCTTGAGTCGAGACTATGGCTACACCTTC.